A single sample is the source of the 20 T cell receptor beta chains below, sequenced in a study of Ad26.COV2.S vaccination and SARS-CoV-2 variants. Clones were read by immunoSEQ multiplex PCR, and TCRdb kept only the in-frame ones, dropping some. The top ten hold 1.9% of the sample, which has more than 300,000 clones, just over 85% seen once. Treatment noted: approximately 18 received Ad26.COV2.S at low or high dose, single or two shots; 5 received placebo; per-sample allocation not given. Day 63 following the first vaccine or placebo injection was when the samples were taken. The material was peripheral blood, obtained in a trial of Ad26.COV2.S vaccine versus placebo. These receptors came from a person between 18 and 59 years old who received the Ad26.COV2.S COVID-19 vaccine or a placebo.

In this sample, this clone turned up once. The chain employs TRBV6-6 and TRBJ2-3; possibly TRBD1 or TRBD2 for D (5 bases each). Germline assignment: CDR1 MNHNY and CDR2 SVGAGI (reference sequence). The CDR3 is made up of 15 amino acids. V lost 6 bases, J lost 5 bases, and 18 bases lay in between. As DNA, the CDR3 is TGTGCCAGCAGAACAGAGGGGTTCCGTGGAGATACGCAGTATTTT. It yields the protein CASRTEGFRGDTQYF.

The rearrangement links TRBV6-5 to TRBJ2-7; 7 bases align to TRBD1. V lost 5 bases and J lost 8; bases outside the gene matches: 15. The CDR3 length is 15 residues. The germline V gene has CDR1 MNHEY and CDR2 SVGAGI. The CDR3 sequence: CASSPSGTASKQQYF. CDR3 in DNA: TGTGCCAGCAGTCCTTCCGGGACAGCCAGTAAGCAGCAGTACTTC.

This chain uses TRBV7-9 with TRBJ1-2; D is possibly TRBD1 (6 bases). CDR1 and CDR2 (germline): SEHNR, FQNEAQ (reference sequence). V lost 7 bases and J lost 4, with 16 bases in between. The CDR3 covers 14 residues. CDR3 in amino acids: CASTPQRQAYGYTF. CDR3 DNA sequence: TGTGCCAGCACCCCCCAGAGACAGGCCTATGGCTACACCTTC.

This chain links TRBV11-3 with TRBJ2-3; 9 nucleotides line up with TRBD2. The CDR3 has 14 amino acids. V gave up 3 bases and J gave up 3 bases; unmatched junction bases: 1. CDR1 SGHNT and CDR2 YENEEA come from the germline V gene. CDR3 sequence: CASSFSGGTDTQYF. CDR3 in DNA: TGTGCCAGCAGCTTTAGCGGGGGAACAGATACGCAGTATTTT.

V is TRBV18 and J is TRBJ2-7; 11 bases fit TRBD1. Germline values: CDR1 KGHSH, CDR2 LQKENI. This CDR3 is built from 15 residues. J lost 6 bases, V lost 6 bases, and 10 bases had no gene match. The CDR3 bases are TGTGCCAGCTCCCCAAACCCGGGACAGGGGGTCGAGCAGTACTTC. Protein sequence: CASSPNPGQGVEQYF. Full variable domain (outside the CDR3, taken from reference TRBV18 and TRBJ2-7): NAGVMQNPRHLVRRRGQEARLRCSPMKGHSHVYWYRQLPEEGLKFMVYLQKENIIDESGMPKERFSAEFPKEGPSILRIQQVVRGDSAAYFCASSPNPGQGVEQYFGPGTRLTVT.

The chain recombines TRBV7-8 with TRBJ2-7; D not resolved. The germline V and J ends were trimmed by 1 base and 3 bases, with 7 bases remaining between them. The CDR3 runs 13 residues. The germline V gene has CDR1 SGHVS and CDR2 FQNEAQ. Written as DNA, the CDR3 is TGTGCCAGCAGCTTAGGAGGTTTCTACGAGCAGTACTTC. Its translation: CASSLGGFYEQYF.

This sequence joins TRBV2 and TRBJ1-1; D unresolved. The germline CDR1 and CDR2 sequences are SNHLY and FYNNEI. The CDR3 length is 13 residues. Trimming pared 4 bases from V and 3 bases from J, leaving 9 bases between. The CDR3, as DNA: TGTGCCAGCAGTGGTGGAGGTTACACTGAAGCTTTCTTT. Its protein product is CASSGGGYTEAFF. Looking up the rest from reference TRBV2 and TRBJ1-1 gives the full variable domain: EPEVTQTPSHQVTQMGQEVILRCVPISNHLYFYWYRQILGQKVEFLVSFYNNEISEKSEIFDDQFSVERPDGSNFTLKIRSTKLEDSAMYFCASSGGGYTEAFFGQGTRLTVV.

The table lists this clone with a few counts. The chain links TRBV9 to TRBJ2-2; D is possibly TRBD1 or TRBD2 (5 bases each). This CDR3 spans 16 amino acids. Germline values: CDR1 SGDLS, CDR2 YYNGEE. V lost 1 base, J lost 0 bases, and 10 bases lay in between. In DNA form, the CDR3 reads TGTGCCAGCAGCGTACGAGGGGATTCGAACACCGGGGAGCTGTTTTTT. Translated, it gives CASSVRGDSNTGELFF.

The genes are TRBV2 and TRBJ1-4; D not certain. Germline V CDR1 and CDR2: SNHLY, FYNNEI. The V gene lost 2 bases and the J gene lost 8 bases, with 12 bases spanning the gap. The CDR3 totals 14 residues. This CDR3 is CASSESLGGEKLFF. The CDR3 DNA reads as TGTGCCAGCAGTGAATCTTTAGGAGGGGAAAAACTGTTTTTT. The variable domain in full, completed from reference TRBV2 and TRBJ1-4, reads EPEVTQTPSHQVTQMGQEVILRCVPISNHLYFYWYRQILGQKVEFLVSFYNNEISEKSEIFDDQFSVERPDGSNFTLKIRSTKLEDSAMYFCASSESLGGEKLFFGSGTQLSVL.

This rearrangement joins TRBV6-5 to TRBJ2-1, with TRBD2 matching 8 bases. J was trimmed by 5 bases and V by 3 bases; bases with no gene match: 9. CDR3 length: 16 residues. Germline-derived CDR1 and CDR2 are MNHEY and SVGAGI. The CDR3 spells CASSYRGGRGNNEQFF. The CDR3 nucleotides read TGTGCCAGCAGTTATCGGGGGGGCCGTGGGAACAATGAGCAGTTCTTC.

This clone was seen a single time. CDR3 in amino acids: CSVEKGPSYGYTF. CDR3 in DNA: TGCAGCGTTGAAAAGGGTCCCTCCTATGGCTACACCTTC. This chain connects TRBV29-1 to TRBJ1-2, with D hard to call. CDR3 length: 13 residues. V lost 2 bases to trimming and J lost 4 bases, with 11 bases between them. Germline V gene sequence: CDR1 SQVTM, CDR2 ANQGSEA.

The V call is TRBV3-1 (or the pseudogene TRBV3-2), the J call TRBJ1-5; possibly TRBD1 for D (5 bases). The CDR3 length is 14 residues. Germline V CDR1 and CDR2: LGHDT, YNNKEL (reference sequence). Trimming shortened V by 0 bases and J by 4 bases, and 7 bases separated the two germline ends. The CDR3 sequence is CASSQDAGNQPQHF. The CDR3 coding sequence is TGTGCCAGCAGCCAAGATGCAGGGAATCAGCCCCAGCATTTT.

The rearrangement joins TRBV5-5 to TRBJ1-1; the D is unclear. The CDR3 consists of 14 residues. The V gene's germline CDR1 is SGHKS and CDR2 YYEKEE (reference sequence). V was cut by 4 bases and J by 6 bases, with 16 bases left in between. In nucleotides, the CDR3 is TGTGCCAGCAGCGGGATTGAGATCCGAGCTGAAGCTTTCTTT. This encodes CASSGIEIRAEAFF.

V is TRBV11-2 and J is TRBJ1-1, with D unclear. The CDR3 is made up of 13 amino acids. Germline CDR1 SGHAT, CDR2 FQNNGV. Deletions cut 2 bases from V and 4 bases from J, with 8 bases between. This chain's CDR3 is CASSLMGGTEAFF. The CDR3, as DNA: TGTGCCAGCAGCTTAATGGGAGGCACTGAAGCTTTCTTT.

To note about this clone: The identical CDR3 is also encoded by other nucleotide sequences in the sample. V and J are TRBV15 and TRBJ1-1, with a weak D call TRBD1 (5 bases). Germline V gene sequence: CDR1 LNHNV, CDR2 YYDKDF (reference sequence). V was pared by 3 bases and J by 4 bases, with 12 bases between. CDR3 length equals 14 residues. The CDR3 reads CATSRAGGGTEAFF. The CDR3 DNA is TGTGCCACCAGCAGGGCCGGGGGGGGCACTGAAGCTTTCTTT.

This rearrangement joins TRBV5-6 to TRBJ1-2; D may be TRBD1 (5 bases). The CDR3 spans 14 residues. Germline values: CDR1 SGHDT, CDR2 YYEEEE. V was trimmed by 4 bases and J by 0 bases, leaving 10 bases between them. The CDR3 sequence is CASSTSTANYGYTF. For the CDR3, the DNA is TGTGCCAGCAGCACCTCGACAGCTAACTATGGCTACACCTTC. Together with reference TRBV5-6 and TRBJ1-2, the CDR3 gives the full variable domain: DAGVTQSPTHLIKTRGQQVTLRCSPKSGHDTVSWYQQALGQGPQFIFQYYEEEERQRGNFPDRFSGHQFPNYSSELNVNALLLGDSALYLCASSTSTANYGYTFGSGTRLTVV.

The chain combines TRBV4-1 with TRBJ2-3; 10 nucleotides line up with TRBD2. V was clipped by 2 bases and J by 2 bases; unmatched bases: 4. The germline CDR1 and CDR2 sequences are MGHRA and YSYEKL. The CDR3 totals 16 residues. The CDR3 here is CASSQIAGGFTDTQYF. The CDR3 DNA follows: TGCGCCAGCAGCCAAATAGCGGGGGGTTTCACAGATACGCAGTATTTT.

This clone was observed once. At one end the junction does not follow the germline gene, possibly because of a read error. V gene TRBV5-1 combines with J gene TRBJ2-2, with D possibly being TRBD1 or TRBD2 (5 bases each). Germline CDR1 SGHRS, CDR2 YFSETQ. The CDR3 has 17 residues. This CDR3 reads CASTLDEGLSVTGELFF. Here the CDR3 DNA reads TGCGCCAGCACCTTGGATGAGGGGCTAAGTGTTACCGGGGAGCTGTTTTTT.

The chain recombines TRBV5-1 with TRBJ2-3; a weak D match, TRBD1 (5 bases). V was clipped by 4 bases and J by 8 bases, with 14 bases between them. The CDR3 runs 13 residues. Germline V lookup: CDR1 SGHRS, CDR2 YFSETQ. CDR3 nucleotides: TGCGCCAGCAGCCAGGGTTCGGGTGGTACGCAGTATTTT. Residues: CASSQGSGGTQYF.

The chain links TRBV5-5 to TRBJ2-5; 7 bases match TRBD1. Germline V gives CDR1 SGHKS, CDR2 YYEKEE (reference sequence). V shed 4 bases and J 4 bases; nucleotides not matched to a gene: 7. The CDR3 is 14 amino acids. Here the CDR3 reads CASSPRQGGETQYF. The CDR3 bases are TGTGCCAGCAGCCCGCGACAGGGTGGAGAGACCCAGTACTTC. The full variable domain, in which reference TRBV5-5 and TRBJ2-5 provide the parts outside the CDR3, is DAGVTQSPTHLIKTRGQQVTLRCSPISGHKSVSWYQQVLGQGPQFIFQYYEKEERGRGNFPDRFSARQFPNYSSELNVNALLLGDSALYLCASSPRQGGETQYFGPGTRLLVL.